The text below deals with one T cell receptor beta chain. Trimming cost V 3 bases and J 0 bases; bases outside gene matches: 5. This CDR3 comprises 16 residues. From germline, CDR1 is SGHTA and CDR2 FQGNSA. This entry comes from a study of blood T cell repertoires in COVID-19. About the study: The cDNA or gDNA used as material had been derived from T cells, B-cell-depleted T cells, or PBMCs.

Methods used by the authors: It was from reference gene primer amplification that nucleated cell counts were estimated. The protocol was immunoSEQ multiplex PCR, while the TCRdb copy is restricted to in-frame clones and leaves out a portion. V and J calls and clone size come straight from that table; D and trimming were deduced from the DNA. The sample yields 55,000 to 80,000 clones, more than 80% seen once. This TCR was recovered from a man aged 50-60 years with acute or convalescent COVID-19. The source material was peripheral blood. V usage is TRBV7-2 and J usage is TRBJ2-5; 9 bases are shared with TRBD2. CDR3 residues: CASSFSLAGNQETQYF. The CDR3 nucleotides read TGTGCCAGCAGCTTCAGTCTAGCGGGAAACCAAGAGACCCAGTACTTC.